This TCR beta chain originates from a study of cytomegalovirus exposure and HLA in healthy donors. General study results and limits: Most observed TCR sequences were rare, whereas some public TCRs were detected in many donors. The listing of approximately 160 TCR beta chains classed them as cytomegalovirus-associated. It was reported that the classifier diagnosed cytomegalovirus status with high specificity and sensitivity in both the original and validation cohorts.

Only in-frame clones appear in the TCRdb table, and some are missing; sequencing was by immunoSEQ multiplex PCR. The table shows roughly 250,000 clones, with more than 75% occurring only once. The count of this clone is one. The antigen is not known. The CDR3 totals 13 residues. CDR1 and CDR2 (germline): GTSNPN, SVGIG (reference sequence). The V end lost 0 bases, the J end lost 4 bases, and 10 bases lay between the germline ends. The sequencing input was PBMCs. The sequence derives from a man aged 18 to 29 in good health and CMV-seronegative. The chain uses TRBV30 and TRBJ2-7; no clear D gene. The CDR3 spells CAWSVSSRYEQYF. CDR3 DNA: TGTGCCTGGAGTGTATCATCTAGGTACGAGCAGTACTTC.